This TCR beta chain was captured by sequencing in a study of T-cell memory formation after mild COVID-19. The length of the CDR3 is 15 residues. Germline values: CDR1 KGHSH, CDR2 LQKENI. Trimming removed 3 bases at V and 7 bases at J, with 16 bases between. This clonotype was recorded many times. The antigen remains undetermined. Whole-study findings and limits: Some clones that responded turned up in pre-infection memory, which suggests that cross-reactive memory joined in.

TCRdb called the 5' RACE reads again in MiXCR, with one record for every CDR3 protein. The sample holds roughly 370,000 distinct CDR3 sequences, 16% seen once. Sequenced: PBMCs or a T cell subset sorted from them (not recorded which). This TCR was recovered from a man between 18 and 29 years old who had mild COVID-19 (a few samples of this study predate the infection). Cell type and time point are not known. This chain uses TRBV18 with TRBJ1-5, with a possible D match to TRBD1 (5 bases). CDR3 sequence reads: CASSPRPVEGQPQHF. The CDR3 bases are TGTGCCAGCTCACCCCGTCCAGTCGAGGGGCAGCCCCAGCATTTT.